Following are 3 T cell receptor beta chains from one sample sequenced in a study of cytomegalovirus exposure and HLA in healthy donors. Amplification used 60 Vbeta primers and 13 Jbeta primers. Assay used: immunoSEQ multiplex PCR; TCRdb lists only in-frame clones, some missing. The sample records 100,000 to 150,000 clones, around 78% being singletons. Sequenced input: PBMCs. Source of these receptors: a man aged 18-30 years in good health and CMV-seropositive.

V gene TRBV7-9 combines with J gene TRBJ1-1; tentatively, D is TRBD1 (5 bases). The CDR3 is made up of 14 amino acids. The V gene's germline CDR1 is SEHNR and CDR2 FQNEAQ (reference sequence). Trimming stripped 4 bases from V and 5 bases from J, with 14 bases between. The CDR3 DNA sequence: TGTGCCAGCAGCTCCACGGAGGGGTGGACTGAAGCTTTCTTT. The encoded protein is CASSSTEGWTEAFF. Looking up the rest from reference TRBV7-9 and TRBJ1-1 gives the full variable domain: DTGVSQNPRHKITKRGQNVTFRCDPISEHNRLYWYRQTLGQGPEFLTYFQNEAQLEKSRLLSDRFSAERPKGSFSTLEIQRTEQGDSAMYLCASSSTEGWTEAFFGQGTRLTVV.

This chain's CDR3 is CASSATGTGIQKHGYTF. The CDR3 coding sequence is TGTGCCAGCAGCGCCACCGGGACAGGGATTCAGAAACATGGCTACACCTTC. V usage is TRBV9 and J usage is TRBJ1-2; 9 bases fit TRBD1. The CDR3 contains 17 residues. Germline lookup yields CDR1 SGDLS and CDR2 YYNGEE. After removal of 3 bases from V and 6 bases from J, the junction contained 15 bases not matched to a gene.

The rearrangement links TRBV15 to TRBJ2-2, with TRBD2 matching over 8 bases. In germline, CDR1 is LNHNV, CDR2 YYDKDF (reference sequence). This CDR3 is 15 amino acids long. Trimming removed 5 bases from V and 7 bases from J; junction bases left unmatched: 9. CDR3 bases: TGTGCCACCAGCGCCCGGGGGGGACCTAGCGGGGAGCTGTTTTTT. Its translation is CATSARGGPSGELFF.